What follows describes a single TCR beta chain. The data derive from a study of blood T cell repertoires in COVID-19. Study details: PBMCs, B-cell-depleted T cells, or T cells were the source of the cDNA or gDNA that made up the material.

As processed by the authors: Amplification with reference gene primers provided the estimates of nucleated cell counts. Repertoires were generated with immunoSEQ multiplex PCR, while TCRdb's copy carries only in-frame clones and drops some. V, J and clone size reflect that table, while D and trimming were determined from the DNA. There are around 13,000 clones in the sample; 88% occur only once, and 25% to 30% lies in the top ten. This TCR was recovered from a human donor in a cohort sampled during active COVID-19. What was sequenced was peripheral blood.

The CDR3 DNA reads as TGTGCCAGTAGTACCAGGGGCAACGAGCAGTACTTC. This encodes CASSTRGNEQYF. The chain uses TRBV19 and TRBJ2-7; D may be TRBD1 (6 bases). Trimming pared 4 bases from V and 5 bases from J, leaving 9 bases between. From germline, CDR1 is LNHDA and CDR2 SQIVND (reference sequence). The CDR3 is 12 residues long.